The clone carrying this TCR beta chain was picked up a small number of times. The CDR3 consists of 14 residues. Germline lookup yields CDR1 SNHLY and CDR2 FYNNEI. Trimming removed 5 bases at V and 6 bases at J, with 14 bases between. Flow cytometry had shown expanded CD8+CD57+ cells in the patients chosen for sequencing. The data stem from a study of CD8+CD57+ T cells in acquired aplastic anemia. The study profiled TCR beta VDJ and CDR3 using genomic DNA as template. TCRdb independently ran MiXCR on the reads; one entry per CDR3 protein. The sample lists about 470,000 distinct CDR3 sequences; less than 35% were seen once.

Sample: sorted CD4+, CD8+, or CD8+CD57+ T cells (not recorded which) from PBMCs. The sequence was collected from a human donor with aplastic anemia. V usage is TRBV2 and J usage is TRBJ2-1, with D perhaps matching TRBD1 (7 bases). The CDR3 spells CASSSRQGGNEQFF. CDR3 nucleotide sequence: TGTGCCAGCAGTTCCCGACAGGGAGGCAATGAGCAGTTCTTC.